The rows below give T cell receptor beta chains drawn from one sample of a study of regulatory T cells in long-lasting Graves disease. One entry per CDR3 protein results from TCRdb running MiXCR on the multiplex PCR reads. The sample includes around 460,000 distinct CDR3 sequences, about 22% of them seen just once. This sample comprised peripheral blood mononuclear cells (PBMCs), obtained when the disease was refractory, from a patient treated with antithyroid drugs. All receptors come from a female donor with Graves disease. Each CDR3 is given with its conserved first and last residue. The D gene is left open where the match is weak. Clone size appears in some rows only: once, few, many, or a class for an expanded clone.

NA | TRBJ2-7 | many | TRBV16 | CASRKLQSGYEQYF | TGTGCCAGCAGAAAGCTTCAATCCGGCTACGAGCAGTACTTC
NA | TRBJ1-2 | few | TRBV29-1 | CSVVNNPNYGYTF | TGCAGCGTTGTGAACAACCCTAACTATGGCTACACCTTC
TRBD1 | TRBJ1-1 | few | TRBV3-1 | CASALDRGRSAFF | TGTGCCAGCGCCTTAGACAGGGGGCGTAGCGCTTTCTTT
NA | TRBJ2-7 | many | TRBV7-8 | CASSYTSGVSSYEQYF | TGTGCCAGCAGCTACACAAGCGGTGTCAGCTCCTACGAGCAGTACTTC
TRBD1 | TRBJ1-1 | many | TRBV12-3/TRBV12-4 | CASSFGTGATEAFF | TGTGCCAGCAGTTTTGGGACAGGGGCTACTGAAGCTTTCTTT
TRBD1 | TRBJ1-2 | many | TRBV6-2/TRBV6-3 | CASSESTGARGYTF | TGTGCCAGCAGTGAGTCTACAGGGGCGAGAGGCTACACCTTC
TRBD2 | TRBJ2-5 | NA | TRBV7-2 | CASSSTGGYQETQYF | TGTGCCAGCAGCTCGACGGGGGGGTACCAAGAGACCCAGTACTTC
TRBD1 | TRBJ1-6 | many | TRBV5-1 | CASSHGQGNSPLHF | TGCGCCAGCAGCCACGGACAGGGTAATTCACCCCTCCACTTT
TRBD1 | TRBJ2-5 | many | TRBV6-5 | CASSSSGGWETQYF | TGTGCCAGCAGTTCCTCAGGGGGCTGGGAGACCCAGTACTTC
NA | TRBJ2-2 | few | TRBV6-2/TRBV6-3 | CASSYPAGAGELFF | TGTGCCAGCAGTTACCCCGCAGGGGCGGGGGAGCTGTTTTTT
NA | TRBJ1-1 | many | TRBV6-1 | CASSTGEYTEAFF | TGTGCCAGCAGTACCGGGGAATACACTGAAGCTTTCTTT
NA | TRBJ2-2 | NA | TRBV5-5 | CASTRLSNTGELFF | TGTGCCAGCACCAGATTGAGCAACACCGGGGAGCTGTTTTTT
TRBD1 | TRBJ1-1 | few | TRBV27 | CASSLGQGRFEAFF | TGTGCCAGCAGTTTGGGACAGGGGAGGTTTGAAGCTTTCTTT
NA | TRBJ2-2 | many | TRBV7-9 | CASRPGTANTGELFF | TGTGCCAGCAGGCCCGGGACTGCGAACACCGGGGAGCTGTTTTTT
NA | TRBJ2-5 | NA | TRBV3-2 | CASRPLAGVETQYF | TGTGCCAGCAGACCCTTAGCGGGAGTGGAGACCCAGTACTTC
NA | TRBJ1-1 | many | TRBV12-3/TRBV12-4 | CASSPGGGRRTEAFF | TGTGCCAGCAGCCCGGGTGGGGGCCGGAGAACTGAAGCTTTCTTT
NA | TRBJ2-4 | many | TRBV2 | CASKGQINIQYF | TGTGCCAGTAAGGGGCAGATAAACATTCAGTACTTC
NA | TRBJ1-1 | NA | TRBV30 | CAWSGLGPGSEAFF | TGTGCCTGGAGTGGACTAGGCCCGGGGTCTGAAGCTTTCTTT
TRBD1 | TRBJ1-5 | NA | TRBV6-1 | CASSPQGALRTQPQHF | TGTGCCAGCAGTCCACAGGGGGCCCTAAGAACCCAGCCCCAGCATTTT
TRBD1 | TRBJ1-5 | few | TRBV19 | CASSEGATDQPQHF | TGTGCCAGTAGTGAGGGGGCGACGGATCAGCCCCAGCATTTT
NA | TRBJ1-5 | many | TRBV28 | CASSLSWDLRANQPQHF | TGTGCCAGCAGTTTATCTTGGGACCTAAGGGCAAATCAGCCCCAGCATTTT
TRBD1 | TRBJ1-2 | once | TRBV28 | CASRPIGTAGYGYTF | TGTGCCAGCAGACCTATCGGGACAGCCGGCTATGGCTACACCTTC
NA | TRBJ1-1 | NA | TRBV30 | CAWSVPGVNTEAFF | TGTGCCTGGAGTGTACCGGGGGTGAACACTGAAGCTTTCTTT
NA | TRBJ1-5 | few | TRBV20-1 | CSARGAVSNQPQHF | TGCAGTGCCCGGGGGGCAGTGAGCAATCAGCCCCAGCATTTT
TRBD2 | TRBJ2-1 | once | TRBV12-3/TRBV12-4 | CASSRSGGSYNEQFF | TGTGCCAGCAGTAGAAGCGGGGGGTCCTACAATGAGCAGTTCTTC
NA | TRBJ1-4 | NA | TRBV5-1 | CASSPGPTNEKLFF | TGCGCCAGCAGCCCGGGACCCACTAATGAAAAACTGTTTTTT
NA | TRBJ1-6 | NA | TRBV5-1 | CASSLDRVPNSPLHF | TGCGCCAGCAGCTTGGACAGGGTCCCCAATTCACCCCTCCACTTT
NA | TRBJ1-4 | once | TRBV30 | CAWGSLAGTEKLFF | TGTGCCTGGGGCTCCTTAGCGGGCACTGAAAAACTGTTTTTT
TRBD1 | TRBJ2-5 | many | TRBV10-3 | CAISDGQVGETQYF | TGTGCCATCAGTGACGGACAGGTGGGAGAGACCCAGTACTTC
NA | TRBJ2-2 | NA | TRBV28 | CASSQGGQAGELFF | TGTGCCAGCAGCCAGGGGGGGCAAGCCGGGGAGCTGTTTTTT
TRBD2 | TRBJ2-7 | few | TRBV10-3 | CAISESWGLAGGEQYF | TGTGCCATCAGTGAGTCTTGGGGACTAGCGGGAGGTGAGCAGTACTTC
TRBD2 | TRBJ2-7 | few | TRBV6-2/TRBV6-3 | CATDREGEQYF | TGTGCCACGGATCGGGAGGGCGAGCAGTACTTC
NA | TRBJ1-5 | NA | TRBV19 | CASSRVEGSNQPQHF | TGTGCCAGTAGTAGGGTGGAAGGGAGCAATCAGCCCCAGCATTTT
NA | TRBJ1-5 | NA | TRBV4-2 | CASSLDPGAQPQHF | TGTGCCAGCAGCCTGGACCCCGGAGCCCAGCCCCAGCATTTT
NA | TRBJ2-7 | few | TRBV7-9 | CASSPITSSYEQYF | TGTGCCAGCAGCCCTATTACGAGCTCCTACGAGCAGTACTTC
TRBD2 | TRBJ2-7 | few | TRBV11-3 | CASSSTLAGGPSNEQYF | TGTGCCAGCAGCTCTACTCTAGCGGGAGGGCCTAGCAACGAGCAGTACTTC
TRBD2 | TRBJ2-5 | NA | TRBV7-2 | CASSLARTSGGLETQYF | TGTGCCAGCAGCTTAGCCCGGACTAGCGGGGGGCTGGAGACCCAGTACTTC
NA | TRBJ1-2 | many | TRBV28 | CASSTQDVYGYTF | TGTGCCAGCAGCACACAGGACGTATATGGCTACACCTTC
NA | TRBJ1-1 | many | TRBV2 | CASRRLGTEAFF | TGTGCCAGCAGAAGATTGGGGACTGAAGCTTTCTTT
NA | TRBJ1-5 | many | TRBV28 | CASSGGGSNQPQHF | TGTGCCAGCAGTGGAGGGGGGAGCAATCAGCCCCAGCATTTT
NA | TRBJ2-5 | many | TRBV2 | CASSEQGFQETQYF | TGTGCCAGCAGTGAACAGGGATTCCAAGAGACCCAGTACTTC
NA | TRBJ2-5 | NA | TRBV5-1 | CASSLAESPLGVYF | TGCGCCAGCAGCTTGGCTGAAAGCCCTCTTGGTGTCTACTTC
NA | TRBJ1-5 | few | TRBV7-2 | CASSLKTSPGGYQPQHF | TGTGCCAGCAGCTTAAAAACGTCCCCCGGGGGGTATCAGCCCCAGCATTTT
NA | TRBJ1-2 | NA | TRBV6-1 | CASSEAGQFYGYTF | TGTGCCAGCAGTGAAGCGGGCCAATTCTATGGCTACACCTTC
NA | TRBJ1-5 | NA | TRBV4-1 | CASSRGILKSDQPQHF | TGCGCCAGCAGCCGGGGGATTCTCAAGTCGGATCAGCCCCAGCATTTT
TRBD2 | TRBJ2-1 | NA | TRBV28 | CASSPTSGVYNEQFF | TGTGCCAGCAGTCCGACTAGCGGAGTATACAATGAGCAGTTCTTC
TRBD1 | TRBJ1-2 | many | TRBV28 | CASSSIDRGDTF | TGTGCCAGCAGTTCCATCGACAGGGGAGACACCTTC
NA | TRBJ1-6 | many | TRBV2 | CASSEARGGHSPLHF | TGTGCCAGCAGTGAAGCGCGGGGGGGTCATTCACCCCTCCACTTT
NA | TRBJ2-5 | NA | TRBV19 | CASSMGRGGETQYF | TGTGCCAGTAGTATGGGAAGAGGAGGCGAGACCCAGTACTTC
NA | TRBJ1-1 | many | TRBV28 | CASPSPTQTANTEAFF | TGTGCCAGCCCCTCCCCTACCCAGACAGCTAACACTGAAGCTTTCTTT
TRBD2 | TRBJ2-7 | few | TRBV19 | CASSMGGSFLYEQYF | TGTGCCAGTAGTATGGGCGGGAGTTTCCTCTACGAGCAGTACTTC
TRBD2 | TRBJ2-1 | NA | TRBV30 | CAWSAPTSGRLDEQFF | TGTGCCTGGAGTGCGCCGACTAGCGGGAGGCTCGATGAGCAGTTCTTC
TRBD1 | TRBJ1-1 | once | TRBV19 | CASSIIDRGNTEAFF | TGTGCCAGTAGTATAATCGACAGGGGGAACACTGAAGCTTTCTTT
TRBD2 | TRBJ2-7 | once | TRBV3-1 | CASSQVGSTGGPYEQYF | TGTGCCAGCAGCCAAGTCGGCTCGACGGGAGGTCCCTACGAGCAGTACTTC
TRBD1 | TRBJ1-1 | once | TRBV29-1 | CSVSDRATEAFF | TGCAGCGTTTCGGACAGGGCCACTGAAGCTTTCTTT
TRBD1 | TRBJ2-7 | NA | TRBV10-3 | CAISLDRGHEQYF | TGTGCCATCAGTCTGGACAGGGGACACGAGCAGTACTTC
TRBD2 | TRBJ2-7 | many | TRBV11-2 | CASSRTSGGAYEQYF | TGTGCCAGCAGCAGGACTAGCGGGGGGGCTTACGAGCAGTACTTC
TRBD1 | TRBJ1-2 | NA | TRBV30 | CAWGDRSIDGYTF | TGTGCCTGGGGGGACAGGAGCATTGATGGCTACACCTTC
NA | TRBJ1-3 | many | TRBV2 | CASSAQMFGNTIYF | TGTGCCAGCAGCGCACAGATGTTTGGAAACACCATATATTTT
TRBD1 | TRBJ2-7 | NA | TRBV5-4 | CASSLVVQGANEQYF | TGTGCCAGCAGCTTGGTGGTCCAGGGGGCAAACGAGCAGTACTTC